These 15 T cell receptor beta chains share one sample of origin, sequenced in a study of early T cells in non-severe SARS-CoV-2 infection. One entry per CDR3 protein, called by TCRdb with MiXCR from the 5' RACE reads. Among tens of thousands of distinct CDR3 sequences listed, under 7.5% were seen once. Sequenced: whole blood. The receptor set was obtained from an adult who was a healthcare worker with PCR-confirmed SARS-CoV-2 infection or an uninfected control (not recorded which).

This clonotype was detected ten times or more. This sequence joins TRBV29-1 and TRBJ1-4; TRBD1 might be the D (5 bases). CDR3 length: 11 residues. V dropped 5 bases and J dropped 14 bases, with 15 bases sitting between them. The germline gives CDR1 SQVTM, CDR2 ANQGSEA. The CDR3 sequence: CSVPWSRGLFF. The CDR3 coding sequence is TGCAGCGTTCCTTGGTCAAGGGGCCTGTTTTTT.

At least ten counts were recorded for this clonotype. The chain joins TRBV6-1 to TRBJ1-5, with TRBD1 matching 9 bases. Germline V gives CDR1 MNHNS, CDR2 SASEGT. CDR3 length: 14 residues. The junction had 1 base not matched to a gene; V was cut back by 5 bases and J by 2 bases. CDR3 bases: TGTGCCAGCAGTCGACAGGGGGGCAATCAGCCCCAGCATTTT. Protein: CASSRQGGNQPQHF.

This clonotype was seen repeatedly, ten times or more. The chain uses TRBV29-1 and TRBJ1-2, with D unclear. The CDR3 contains 13 residues. V lost 1 base and J 4 bases, leaving 10 bases between the germline ends. Per germline, CDR1 SQVTM and CDR2 ANQGSEA. The CDR3 loop reads CSVEVGSTYGYTF. The CDR3 DNA reads as TGCAGCGTTGAAGTGGGCAGCACCTATGGCTACACCTTC.

This clonotype was seen a few times. The CDR3 sequence: CASSGRELNTEAFF. CDR3 in DNA: TGTGCCAGCAGCGGCAGGGAGTTGAACACTGAAGCTTTCTTT. This sequence joins TRBV11-2 and TRBJ1-1, with D possibly TRBD1 on 5 matching bases. The V end was cut by 5 bases, the J end by 0 bases, with 10 bases between. The CDR3 totals 14 residues. CDR1 and CDR2 from the germline V gene are SGHAT and FQNNGV.

This clonotype was recorded at least ten times. The CDR3 is CSASPGGADGELFF. In DNA form, the CDR3 reads TGCAGTGCTAGTCCCGGGGGGGCTGACGGGGAGCTGTTTTTT. The V call is TRBV20-1, the J call TRBJ2-2; TRBD2 matches 8 bases. The V gene's germline CDR1 is DFQATT and CDR2 SNEGSKA (reference sequence). This CDR3 comprises 14 residues. V shed 3 bases and J 7 bases; nucleotides not matched to a gene: 7.

Turning to this clonotype: A much larger clonotype is one base distant, so this may be a read error. A read error is likely, as this CDR3 ends without the conserved phenylalanine or tryptophan. V and J are TRBV11-2 and TRBJ2-5, with 9 bases aligning to TRBD1. Germline CDR1 and CDR2: SGHAT and FQNNGV. This CDR3 comprises 15 residues. The V segment lost 5 bases and the J segment 1 base; nucleotides outside the gene matches: 5. The CDR3, as DNA: TGTGCCAGCAGCGTGGACAGGGGCCCCCAAGAGACCCAGTACTCC. Translating gives CASSVDRGPQETQYS.

This clonotype was found a few times. CDR3 loop: CASSHWGIPPNTEAFF. The CDR3 DNA is TGTGCCAGCAGCCACTGGGGGATACCCCCTAACACTGAAGCTTTCTTT. V is TRBV7-9 and J is TRBJ1-1; possible D gene TRBD1, 5 bases. Germline CDR1 SEHNR, CDR2 FQNEAQ (reference sequence). The CDR3 runs to 16 residues. V shed 5 bases and J shed 2 bases, with 18 bases lying between them.

The chain combines TRBV11-2 with TRBJ1-1; 8 bases map to TRBD1. The CDR3 length is 18 residues. CDR1 is SGHAT and CDR2 is FQNNGV in the germline V gene. Trimming at V came to 1 base and at J to 1 base, leaving 11 bases not matched to a gene. DNA for the CDR3: TGTGCCAGCAGCTTAGGCTCCAGGACAGGGTTACCGAACACTGAAGCTTTCTTT. This sequence encodes CASSLGSRTGLPNTEAFF.

This clonotype was counted a few times. The gene calls are TRBV3-1 and TRBJ1-1; perhaps TRBD1 as D (5 bases). The germline V and J ends were trimmed by 0 bases and 5 bases, with 13 bases remaining between them. Germline V gene data show CDR1 as LGHDT and CDR2 as YNNKEL (reference sequence). The CDR3 loop spans 15 amino acids. The CDR3 DNA is TGTGCCAGCAGCCAAGAGGGGCGTCATCGAACTGAAGCTTTCTTT. It specifies CASSQEGRHRTEAFF.

The V and J genes are TRBV6-1 and TRBJ1-5; D unclear. This CDR3 comprises 14 residues. The V end was cut by 2 bases, the J end by 4 bases, with 9 bases between. Per the germline V gene, CDR1 is MNHNS and CDR2 is SASEGT. CDR3 sequence reads: CASSENRGNQPQHF. The CDR3 nucleotides read TGTGCCAGCAGTGAAAACAGAGGGAATCAGCCCCAGCATTTT.

This clonotype came up a few times. The chain recombines TRBV5-1 with TRBJ2-3; D may correspond to TRBD1 or TRBD2 (5 bases each). Germline CDR1 reads SGHRS; CDR2 reads YFSETQ. The CDR3 extends over 14 amino acids. V was cut by 0 bases and J by 2 bases, with 7 bases left in between. The CDR3 DNA follows: TGCGCCAGCAGCTTGGGGGGGTACACAGATACGCAGTATTTT. Amino acids: CASSLGGYTDTQYF.

This clonotype has a handful of counts. The chain's CDR3 is CASSSLEGGETQYF. CDR3 nucleotides: TGTGCCAGCAGCTCCCTCGAGGGCGGTGAGACCCAGTACTTC. This chain joins TRBV28 and TRBJ2-5; perhaps TRBD2 as D (5 bases). The CDR3 totals 14 residues. CDR1 and CDR2 (germline): MDHEN, SYDVKM. V lost 6 bases, J lost 5 bases, and 16 bases lay in between.

The V and J genes are TRBV19 and TRBJ2-4; 12 bases map to TRBD2. Germline V CDR1 and CDR2: LNHDA, SQIVND (reference sequence). This CDR3 is built from 17 residues. The ends lost 0 bases at V and 5 bases at J; junction bases unmatched: 5. This chain's CDR3 is CASSIDTTSGGQNIQYF. The DNA of the CDR3 is TGTGCCAGTAGTATAGATACGACTAGCGGGGGCCAAAACATTCAGTACTTC.

This clonotype has ten or more counts. The chain couples TRBV11-2 to TRBJ2-3, with 11 bases identical to TRBD2. CDR1 and CDR2 (germline): SGHAT, FQNNGV. J lost 6 bases, V lost 5 bases, and 7 bases had no gene match. The CDR3 spans 15 residues. CDR3 sequence reads: CASSNSGGASDTQYF. Here the CDR3 DNA reads TGTGCCAGCAGCAATAGCGGGGGGGCATCCGATACGCAGTATTTT.

This clonotype was detected only a few times. The rearrangement joins TRBV6-2 or TRBV6-3 to TRBJ2-4, with D maybe TRBD2 (6 bases). This CDR3 has 13 residues. V gave up 7 bases and J gave up 1 base, with 8 bases separating them. The germline V gene encodes CDR1 MNHEY and CDR2 SVGEGT. The CDR3 protein is CASTGSAKNIQYF. The CDR3 DNA reads TGTGCCAGCACCGGGAGCGCCAAAAACATTCAGTACTTC.